This TCR beta chain was recovered during a study of vaccination effects on CD4 cells after COVID-19. V was shortened by 4 bases and J by 1 base, with 15 bases between the two germline ends. The CDR3 loop spans 16 amino acids. Looked up from germline, CDR1 is SGHRS and CDR2 is YFSETQ. A 10-day culture period preceded the isolation of CD4+ T cells. Repertoires were generated with immunoSEQ multiplex PCR, while TCRdb's copy carries only in-frame clones and drops some. Here the sample spans tens of thousands of clones, around 63% being singletons. A remark on this clone: What it recognizes is unknown.

Sequences were derived from CD4+ T cells from PBMCs cultured without peptide, sampled before COVID-19 vaccination. The chain links TRBV5-1 to TRBJ1-3; D is perhaps TRBD1 (6 bases). This receptor was taken from a human donor who received a COVID-19 vaccine. The CDR3 region is CASSLSGGQSGNTIYF. The DNA for the CDR3 is TGCGCCAGCAGCCTCTCGGGGGGCCAGTCTGGAAACACCATATATTTT. The full variable domain, its missing parts supplied by reference TRBV5-1 and TRBJ1-3, is KAGVTQTPRYLIKTRGQQVTLSCSPISGHRSVSWYQQTPGQGLQFLFEYFSETQRNKGNFPGRFSGRQFSNSRSEMNVSTLELGDSALYLCASSLSGGQSGNTIYFGEGSWLTVV.